This paragraph reports one TCR beta chain. This clone was seen more than once but under ten times. Its antigen remains unidentified. Within one base of it there is no much larger clone, and no base qualities were kept. Libraries were built with the immunoSEQ multiplex PCR assay. For most patients, high-throughput TCR-beta CDR3 sequencing of genomic DNA was performed by Adaptive Biotechnologies. Turning to the authors' computational methods: Adaptive's ImmunoSEQ software was the source of the TCR sequencing data for about 18 patients, while a few other patients were processed with MiXCR and VDJtools. CDR3 nucleotide sequences shared by donor and recipient were removed because the origin of these sequences could not be assigned. To be classed as alloreactive, a clone needed at least 2-fold expansion over unstimulated cells and a minimum CFSE-low frequency of 0.002% (template counts) or 0.001% (read counts). Mappable clones were those detected in sequenced pre-transplant spleen, lymph node, or MLR CFSE-low populations of the donor or recipient. The cumulative frequency of alloreactive clones was calculated as a percentage of all sequences, weighted by copy number. The source is immuneACCESS, and TCRdb retained only in-frame sequences with V and J called. Part of the clones is not carried over; for the studies checked, unresolved V genes explain less than half of this, and the remainder is unexplained. V, J and clone size are taken as reported in that table, and D and trimming were inferred from the DNA itself. A total of around 21,000 clones appear in this sample, roughly 72% of them only once. Together, the top ten hold 8% to 9.5% of the sample.

This sample was taken from a study of graft-versus-host responses after intestinal transplantation (dated by TCRdb to the early 2020s). With regard to the full study: The transplants that recipients got were multivisceral, liver-intestinal, or isolated intestinal. Every recipient was given anti-thymocyte globulin induction, followed by around three years of maintenance tacrolimus and steroids. After intestinal transplantation, graft-versus-host and host-versus-graft alloreactive T cell clones were followed in the graft, circulation and bone marrow using bulk TCR-beta CDR3 sequencing. Alloreactive clones were identified by sequencing pre-transplant mixed lymphocyte reaction products and comparing them with unstimulated pre-transplant donor and recipient T cells. A cohort of about two dozen intestinal transplant recipients, including one retransplant, was enrolled, and a few patients lacking pretransplant specimens were excluded. Donor T cell macrochimerism was defined as a peak of at least 4% donor T cells among recipient peripheral blood mononuclear cells. Instead of going to the commercial service, samples from a few later patients were sequenced in-house on an Illumina MiSeq and processed with MiXCR. Overall results and qualifications from the work: GvH clones were detected in recipient bone marrow, and some appeared earlier in ileal mucosa or blood, consistent with an intestinal mucosal origin. Early after transplant, peak levels of circulating GvH clones were associated with declines in HvG clones. High GvH to HvG T cell clonal ratios were observed in the allografts of patients with donor T cell macrochimerism. Conclusions were limited by the relatively low number and heterogeneity of intestinal transplant patients.

Intraepithelial and lamina propria lymphocytes were isolated from graft specimens using dithiothreitol, EDTA incubations and collagenase D digestion. Bulk TCR-beta sequencing was performed on serial intestinal graft biopsy specimens collected as late as 600 days after transplant. From cysteine to phenylalanine, the CDR3 is 13 amino acids long. The CDR3 DNA has 39 bases and is translated from base 1. V is cut by 4 bases and J by 0 bases, and the space between the germline ends is 6 bases. CDR1 and CDR2 are drawn from the germline V gene: LGHNA, YNFKEQ. The starting material was ileum tissue, obtained roughly three weeks after intestinal transplant. The rearrangement joined TRBV4-2 to TRBJ1-1, with the identity of the D gene unclear. The TCR comes from a human patient who received an intestinal transplant, so some T cells may come from the graft donor. The CDR3 here reads CASSLQMNTEAFF. The nucleotide sequence is TGTGCCAGCAGCCTCCAGATGAACACTGAAGCTTTCTTT.